This T cell receptor beta chain derives from a study of cytotoxic CD8 clonotypes in ibrutinib-treated CLL. Generated by immunoSEQ multiplex PCR, the TCRdb table keeps only in-frame clones and is missing some. The table records tens of thousands of clones, 65% to 90% of them present only once. The sequencing used PBMCs, collected after 24 months of ibrutinib treatment. The source of this sequence is a human donor with chronic lymphocytic leukemia.

The CDR3 bases are TGCGCCAGCAGCCCATCAAGGGGAACCAGGGGGAACTCTGGAAACACCATATATTTT. This gives the protein CASSPSRGTRGNSGNTIYF. The rearrangement links TRBV4-1 to TRBJ1-3; 7 nucleotides agree with TRBD1. Trimming took 4 bases from V and 0 from J; bases not matched to a gene: 15. The CDR3 consists of 19 residues. Germline V CDR1 and CDR2: MGHRA, YSYEKL.